This T cell receptor (beta chain) was sequenced in a study of OX40 agonist ivuxolimab in advanced cancers. About the research overall: Patients achieving partial responses numbered three: one hepatocellular carcinoma case and two cutaneous melanoma cases. Study findings and constraints: Relative to CD4+, CD8+ T cells held more expanded clones on average.

On this clone: What it binds is unknown.

Patients with autoimmune history or systemic immunosuppression were excluded. Sampling times: baseline, cycle 4 day 1, cycle 7 day 1. Germline lookup yields CDR1 SGDLS and CDR2 YYNGEE. The CDR3 runs to 15 residues. Trimming took 0 bases from V and 5 from J, leaving 14 bases between them. Sequencing was performed with immunoSEQ multiplex PCR; in TCRdb, only in-frame clones are kept and a portion is missing. The table includes roughly 45,000 clones, 75% to 80% detected once. Sequenced here: CD4+ or CD8+ T cells sorted from blood, sampled in a trial of the OX40 agonist ivuxolimab. The V call is TRBV9, the J call TRBJ2-5, with D perhaps matching TRBD2 (6 bases). The receptor was isolated from an adult with an advanced solid tumor such as melanoma, head and neck, liver or kidney cancer. The CDR3 reads CASSVDGGIVETQYF. The CDR3 DNA is TGTGCCAGCAGCGTAGACGGCGGGATTGTTGAGACCCAGTACTTC.